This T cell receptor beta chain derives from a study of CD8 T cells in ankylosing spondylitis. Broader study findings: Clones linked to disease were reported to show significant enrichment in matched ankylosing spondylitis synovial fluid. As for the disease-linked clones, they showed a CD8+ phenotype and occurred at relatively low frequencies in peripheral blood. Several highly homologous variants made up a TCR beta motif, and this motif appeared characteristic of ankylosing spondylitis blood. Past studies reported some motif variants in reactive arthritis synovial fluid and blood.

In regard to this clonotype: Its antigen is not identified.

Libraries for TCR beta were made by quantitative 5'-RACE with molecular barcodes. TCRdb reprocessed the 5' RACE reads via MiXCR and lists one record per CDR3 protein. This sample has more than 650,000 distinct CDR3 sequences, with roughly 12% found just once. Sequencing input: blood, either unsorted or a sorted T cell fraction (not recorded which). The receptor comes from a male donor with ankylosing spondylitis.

CDR3 nucleotides: TGTGCCAGCAGCGCAAACGGTTCACCCCTCCACTTT. This sequence encodes CASSANGSPLHF. V usage is TRBV7-3 and J usage is TRBJ1-6; D gene uncertain. CDR3 length: 12 residues. Trimming left V 5 bases short and J 9 bases short, with 8 bases between. Per the germline V gene, CDR1 is SGHTA and CDR2 is FQGTGA.